Shown below are 22 T cell receptor beta chains from a single sample sequenced in a study of blood T cell repertoires in COVID-19. Sequenced by immunoSEQ multiplex PCR; TCRdb stores in-frame clones only, minus some. Found here are over 250,000 clones, 80% to 90% of them singletons; the top ten hold approximately 10%. The sequenced sample consisted of peripheral blood. These receptors all stem from a woman between 65 and 79 years old with acute or convalescent COVID-19.

V usage is TRBV10-3 and J usage is TRBJ2-1; tentative D call: TRBD1 (5 bases). Trimming pared 8 bases from V and 6 bases from J, leaving 17 bases between. Germline V gene lookup returns CDR1 ENHRY and CDR2 SYGVKD. The CDR3 length is 14 residues. The CDR3 here is CAIGAQGPGNEQFF. The CDR3 DNA reads as TGTGCCATCGGAGCCCAGGGCCCGGGCAATGAGCAGTTCTTC.

J is TRBJ2-5 and V is TRBV2; no clear D gene. V was shortened by 6 bases and J by 4 bases, with 24 bases between the two germline ends. Germline V gives CDR1 SNHLY, CDR2 FYNNEI. The CDR3 contains 17 residues. CDR3 sequence reads: CASRSPNRVGDRETQYF. The DNA for the CDR3 is TGTGCCAGCAGAAGCCCCAACCGAGTTGGAGATAGAGAGACCCAGTACTTC.

This chain uses TRBV10-3 with TRBJ2-5; D unclear. The CDR3 extends over 12 amino acids. Trimming took 8 bases from V and 1 from J, leaving 8 bases between them. Germline assignment: CDR1 ENHRY and CDR2 SYGVKD. Here the CDR3 reads CAIARPQETQYF. CDR3 nucleotides: TGTGCCATCGCCAGGCCCCAAGAGACCCAGTACTTC.

J is TRBJ1-1 and V is TRBV10-3, with a possible D match to TRBD1 (6 bases). V lost 6 bases, J lost 0 bases, and 11 bases lay in between. This CDR3 has 14 amino acids. Germline values: CDR1 ENHRY, CDR2 SYGVKD. This chain's CDR3 is CAIRGDTLNTEAFF. CDR3 DNA sequence: TGTGCCATCAGGGGGGACACCTTGAACACTGAAGCTTTCTTT.

The chain uses TRBV24-1 and TRBJ2-5, with no clear D. V shed 3 bases and J shed 5 bases, with 9 bases lying between them. The CDR3 has 13 amino acids. CDR1 and CDR2 from the germline V gene are KGHDR and SFDVKD. The CDR3 reads CATSDPGLETQYF. In DNA, the CDR3 is TGTGCCACCAGTGATCCGGGTCTTGAGACCCAGTACTTC.

The gene calls are TRBV11-2 and TRBJ2-4; D might be TRBD1 (7 bases). CDR1 is SGHAT, CDR2 FQNNGV, per germline. The CDR3 is 15 amino acids. V shed 5 bases and J shed 0 bases, with 11 bases lying between them. DNA of the CDR3: TGTGCCAGCAGCACCAGGGGGGTAGCCAAAAACATTCAGTACTTC. This codes for CASSTRGVAKNIQYF.

This clone was found once. This chain links TRBV2 with TRBJ2-3, with TRBD1 as a possible D gene (5 bases). V lost 5 bases, J lost 3 bases, and 9 bases lay in between. CDR3 length equals 13 residues. From germline, CDR1 is SNHLY and CDR2 FYNNEI. The CDR3 nucleotides are TGTGCCAGCAGTATTCGACAGACAGATACGCAGTATTTT. It yields the protein CASSIRQTDTQYF.

The rearrangement uses TRBV5-1 and TRBJ2-3; 8 positions match TRBD1. The germline CDR1 and CDR2 sequences are SGHRS and YFSETQ. This CDR3 is 17 amino acids long. Germline trimming cut 0 bases from V and 2 bases from J; bases unmatched to any gene: 8. The CDR3 spells CASSLGPQGEPTDTQYF. CDR3 sequence (DNA): TGCGCCAGCAGCTTGGGCCCACAGGGGGAGCCCACAGATACGCAGTATTTT.

The chain links TRBV11-2 to TRBJ2-5; TRBD2 matches 8 bases. This CDR3 comprises 17 residues. Germline V gene lookup returns CDR1 SGHAT and CDR2 FQNNGV. The ends lost 6 bases at V and 5 bases at J; junction bases unmatched: 17. This CDR3 reads CASSRIRGAGGRETQYF. CDR3 bases: TGTGCCAGCAGTAGGATTAGAGGTGCGGGGGGCCGGGAGACCCAGTACTTC.

The J gene is TRBJ1-2, the V gene TRBV7-2; TRBD1 agrees at 7 bases. V lost 5 bases to trimming and J lost 5 bases; unmatched junction nucleotides: 5. The CDR3 consists of 13 residues. CDR1 SGHTA and CDR2 FQGNSA come from the germline V gene. The CDR3 region is CASSVGQSYGYTF. DNA of the CDR3: TGTGCCAGCAGCGTGGGACAGTCGTATGGCTACACCTTC.

This clone was observed a few times. V gene TRBV4-2 combines with J gene TRBJ1-3, with D unresolved. V was cut by 1 base and J by 9 bases, with 19 bases left in between. CDR1 and CDR2 from the germline V gene are LGHNA and YNFKEQ. The length of the CDR3 is 16 residues. Here the CDR3 reads CASSQGSRAAGGTIYF. DNA of the CDR3: TGTGCCAGCAGCCAAGGATCGAGGGCCGCCGGTGGCACCATATATTTT.

On this clone: At one end the junction does not follow the germline gene, possibly because of a read error. The chain is built from TRBV5-1 and TRBJ1-1, with a tentative D call TRBD1 (5 bases). The CDR3 consists of 13 residues. Germline CDR1 SGHRS, CDR2 YFSETQ. The CDR3 nucleotides read TGCGCCAGCAGTTTGGGGCGCGGGGCTGAAGCTTTCTTT. Encoded protein: CASSLGRGAEAFF.

The V call is TRBV5-1, the J call TRBJ1-1, with TRBD1 matching 7 bases. The V segment lost 4 bases and the J segment 4 bases; nucleotides outside the gene matches: 10. CDR1 and CDR2 (germline): SGHRS, YFSETQ. The CDR3 totals 15 residues. CDR3 nucleotides: TGCGCCAGCAGCCCGAGGACAGGCGCGGGCACTGAAGCTTTCTTT. This encodes CASSPRTGAGTEAFF.

The chain couples TRBV25-1 to TRBJ1-2, with 8 bases aligning to TRBD1. The ends lost 4 bases at V and 2 bases at J; junction bases unmatched: 6. Germline loops: CDR1 MGHDK, CDR2 SYGVNS. The CDR3 extends over 15 amino acids. CDR3 protein: CASSGQGAGNYGYTF. CDR3 DNA: TGTGCCAGCAGTGGGCAGGGGGCGGGGAACTATGGCTACACCTTC.

The chain employs TRBV3-1 (or the pseudogene TRBV3-2) and TRBJ2-3, with TRBD2 identical over 11 bases. Germline CDR1 is LGHDT and CDR2 is YNNKEL (reference sequence). Trimming cost V 6 bases and J 6 bases; bases outside gene matches: 11. The CDR3 contains 16 residues. The CDR3 loop is CASSPLAGGRRDTQYF. In DNA form, the CDR3 reads TGTGCCAGCAGTCCTTTAGCGGGGGGGCGGAGGGATACGCAGTATTTT.

This clone was seen a few times. V and J are TRBV5-4 and TRBJ1-6; D ambiguous. The V gene lost 4 bases and the J gene lost 5 bases, with 10 bases spanning the gap. From germline, CDR1 is SGHNT and CDR2 YYREEE (reference sequence). The CDR3 is made up of 14 amino acids. Here the CDR3 DNA reads TGTGCCAGCAGCCTAAGACAAGATAATTCACCCCTCCACTTT. It codes for CASSLRQDNSPLHF.

The chain links TRBV14 to TRBJ1-6; a possible D gene is TRBD1 (5 bases). V shed 4 bases and J shed 7 bases, with 17 bases lying between them. Per the germline V gene, CDR1 is SGHDN and CDR2 is FVKESK. The CDR3 runs to 16 residues. CDR3 DNA sequence: TGTGCCAGCAGCCTACATGGGGCCAGGGTGAATTCACCCCTCCACTTT. Protein sequence: CASSLHGARVNSPLHF.

J is TRBJ1-5 and V is TRBV7-6, with 7 bases fitting TRBD1. The germline V gene has CDR1 SGHVS and CDR2 FNYEAQ. The trim removed 5 bases at V and 5 bases at J, leaving 9 bases unmatched. CDR3 size: 15 residues. The CDR3 sequence is CASSRAQGDYQPQHF. The DNA for the CDR3 is TGTGCCAGCAGCCGAGCCCAGGGGGATTATCAGCCCCAGCATTTT.

In its sample, this clone was seen once. This chain links TRBV5-1 with TRBJ2-2; TRBD1 matches at 8 bases. The CDR3 has 15 amino acids. Germline CDR1 is SGHRS and CDR2 is YFSETQ. V lost 0 bases and J lost 5; bases outside the gene matches: 3. The chain's CDR3 is CASSLGDRQTGELFF. CDR3 DNA: TGCGCCAGCAGCTTGGGGGACAGGCAAACCGGGGAGCTGTTTTTT.

The V and J genes are TRBV10-2 and TRBJ1-1, with 7 bases fitting TRBD1. The CDR3 is 12 amino acids. The germline CDR1 and CDR2 sequences are WSHSY and SAAADI. V gave up 4 bases and J gave up 4 bases; unmatched junction bases: 0. The CDR3 spells CASSAGGTEAFF. The CDR3 nucleotides are TGCGCCAGCAGTGCAGGGGGCACTGAAGCTTTCTTT.

Regarding this clone: A much larger clone lies a single base off, so this may be a read error. J is TRBJ2-1 and V is TRBV19; maybe TRBD2 (5 bases). Germline V gene sequence: CDR1 LNHDA, CDR2 SQIVND (reference sequence). The CDR3 has 14 residues. The V end lost 1 base, the J end lost 3 bases, and 7 bases lay between the germline ends. CDR3 region: CASSIAGIYNEQFF. DNA of the CDR3: TGTGCCAGTAGTATAGCCGGGATCTACAATGAGCAGTTCTTC.

The rearrangement joins TRBV27 to TRBJ2-3, with TRBD2 identical over 7 bases. The junction had 10 bases not matched to a gene; V was cut back by 3 bases and J by 7 bases. Germline loops: CDR1 MNHEY, CDR2 SMNVEV (reference sequence). The CDR3 sequence is 15 residues long. CDR3 nucleotides: TGTGCCAGCAGTTTCAACCAGGGACTATTAAATACGCAGTATTTT. Residues: CASSFNQGLLNTQYF.